Listed here are 10 T cell receptor beta chains from one sample, sequenced in a study of T cells in Graves' hyperthyroidism and ophthalmopathy. From RNA transcripts, TCR beta CDR3 regions were amplified. HTBI primers were the set used in a first-round RT-PCR of the TCR CDR3. MiXCR, applied by TCRdb to the multiplex PCR reads, yields one record per CDR3 protein. Here the sample spans 300,000 to 500,000 distinct CDR3 sequences, more than 13% being singletons. Sequenced sample: blood. Receptor source: a man aged 50-59 years with Graves' ophthalmopathy.

This clonotype has a count of ten or more. CDR3 sequence: CASLLQGANYGYTF. CDR3 sequence (DNA): TGTGCCAGCCTACTACAGGGCGCCAACTATGGCTACACCTTC. This rearrangement joins TRBV12-3 or TRBV12-4 to TRBJ1-2; D may be TRBD1 (6 bases). CDR3 size: 14 residues. V was trimmed by 8 bases and J by 2 bases, leaving 15 bases between them.

There are many counts of this clonotype. The rearrangement links TRBV3-1 to TRBJ2-1, with a weak D call TRBD1 (5 bases). The CDR3 sequence is 16 residues long. CDR1 and CDR2 from the germline V gene are LGHDT and YNNKEL (reference sequence). Trimming took off 0 bases at V and 4 bases at J, with 13 bases between the two ends. CDR3 residues: CASSQEGRAAYNEQFF. CDR3 nucleotide sequence: TGTGCCAGCAGCCAAGAGGGCAGGGCGGCATACAATGAGCAGTTCTTC.

The V and J genes are TRBV19 and TRBJ2-5; the match to TRBD1 covers 8 bases. Unmatched junction bases numbered 5, after V lost 5 bases and J lost 3 bases. The CDR3 spans 14 residues. The germline CDR1 and CDR2 sequences are LNHDA and SQIVND (reference sequence). The CDR3 nucleotides read TGTGCCAGTAGTGAATACAGGGGGAAAGAGACCCAGTACTTC. Its protein product is CASSEYRGKETQYF.

A note on this clonotype: Mismatch with germline at one junction end may stem from a read error. V is TRBV11-2 and J is TRBJ2-3; 9 bases fit TRBD2. The CDR3 spans 14 residues. Germline CDR1 SGHAT, CDR2 FQNNGV. Here the CDR3 reads CASSRKREADTQYF. The CDR3 coding sequence is TGCGCCAGCAGCCGAAAGCGGGAGGCAGATACGCAGTATTTT.

V is TRBV20-1 and J is TRBJ1-1; TRBD1 is a possible D gene (5 bases). Germline CDR1 DFQATT, CDR2 SNEGSKA (reference sequence). The CDR3 is made up of 13 amino acids. V lost 2 bases and J 5 bases, leaving 12 bases between the germline ends. CDR3 sequence reads: CSARMPGLTEAFF. In nucleotides, the CDR3 is TGCAGTGCTAGAATGCCAGGGCTGACTGAAGCTTTCTTT.

The sample holds a few counts of this clonotype. The genes are TRBV7-9 and TRBJ1-3; D not certain. V was clipped by 8 bases and J by 0 bases, with 14 bases between them. The germline CDR1 and CDR2 sequences are SEHNR and FQNEAQ (reference sequence). The CDR3 loop spans 15 amino acids. The DNA for the CDR3 is TGTGCCAGCGCCCTTCTAACGGCCTCTGGAAACACCATATATTTT. This sequence encodes CASALLTASGNTIYF.

This clonotype was counted ten times or more. As DNA, the CDR3 is TGCAGTGCTAGCGATCAGGGGGCGTCCTACGAGCAGTACTTC. Translating it yields CSASDQGASYEQYF. The chain has TRBV20-1 and TRBJ2-7; 8 nucleotides align to TRBD1. V gave up 3 bases and J gave up 1 base; unmatched junction bases: 5. CDR1 DFQATT and CDR2 SNEGSKA come from the germline V gene (reference sequence). This CDR3 is built from 14 residues.

The V gene is TRBV12-3 or TRBV12-4, the J gene TRBJ1-2; 7 bases map to TRBD1. The CDR3 is made up of 13 amino acids. V trimming: 6 bases; J trimming: 1 base; junction bases outside the gene matches: 2. CDR3 nucleotides: TGTGCCAGCAGCGGACAGGTTAACTATGGCTACACCTTC. Residues: CASSGQVNYGYTF.

In this sample, this clonotype turned up many times. The chain combines TRBV20-1 with TRBJ2-7, with TRBD2 matching over 8 bases. V lost 3 bases to trimming and J lost 4 bases; unmatched junction nucleotides: 8. Germline values: CDR1 DFQATT, CDR2 SNEGSKA (reference sequence). This CDR3 is 14 amino acids long. CDR3 sequence reads: CSASPRLATYEQYF. The DNA for the CDR3 is TGCAGTGCTAGCCCGAGACTAGCGACTTACGAGCAGTACTTC.

The genes are TRBV10-3 and TRBJ2-1; D not resolved. The CDR3 length is 14 residues. Germline V CDR1 and CDR2: ENHRY, SYGVKD. Deletions cut 7 bases from V and 0 bases from J, with 10 bases between. This CDR3 reads CAITSRDSYNEQFF. The CDR3, as DNA: TGTGCCATCACCTCCCGAGACTCCTACAATGAGCAGTTCTTC.